This entry lists 4 T cell receptor beta chains sequenced from one sample in a study of blood T cell repertoires in COVID-19. Repertoires were generated with immunoSEQ multiplex PCR, while TCRdb's copy carries only in-frame clones and drops some. The sample gives approximately 290,000 clones, 90% to 95% of which show up once; approximately 2% is in the top ten. What was sequenced was peripheral blood. All receptors come from a woman in her twenties or thirties with COVID-19, enrolled during active disease.

J is TRBJ1-6 and V is TRBV29-1; TRBD1 matches 10 bases. CDR3 length equals 13 residues. V was pared by 6 bases and J by 6 bases, with 2 bases of the junction left unmatched. Germline V lookup: CDR1 SQVTM, CDR2 ANQGSEA. CDR3 nucleotide sequence: TGCAGCGTCAGGACAGGGGGTAATTCACCCCTCCACTTT. Protein sequence: CSVRTGGNSPLHF.

This clone occurred once. The J gene is TRBJ1-5, the V gene TRBV29-1; unclear D gene. Trimming left V 4 bases short and J 5 bases short, with 9 bases between. CDR3 size: 12 residues. Looked up from germline, CDR1 is SQVTM and CDR2 is ANQGSEA. The CDR3 nucleotides are TGCAGCGTTGTTGACGGAGATCAGCCCCAGCATTTT. This translates into CSVVDGDQPQHF. The full variable domain, rest sourced from reference TRBV29-1 and TRBJ1-5, is SAVISQKPSRDICQRGTSLTIQCQVDSQVTMMFWYRQQPGQSLTLIATANQGSEATYESGFVIDKFPISRPNLTFSTLTVSNMSPEDSSIYLCSVVDGDQPQHFGDGTRLSIL.

This clone was observed a few times. This chain links TRBV10-2 with TRBJ2-7; perhaps TRBD1 as D (5 bases). V was clipped by 4 bases and J by 0 bases, with 13 bases between them. Looked up from germline, CDR1 is WSHSY and CDR2 is SAAADI. The CDR3 extends over 15 amino acids. The CDR3 region is CASSGQGSNSYEQYF. The CDR3 DNA reads TGCGCCAGCAGTGGGCAGGGCTCCAACTCCTACGAGCAGTACTTC.

The table lists this clone with a count of one. The CDR3 here is CASSFTLGAEGYTF. In DNA, the CDR3 is TGCGCCAGCAGCTTTACTCTTGGGGCGGAGGGCTACACCTTC. This chain links TRBV5-1 with TRBJ1-2; weak D call: TRBD1 (5 bases). The length of the CDR3 is 14 residues. Germline CDR1 SGHRS, CDR2 YFSETQ. Between the trimmed V and J ends, which lost 2 bases and 8 bases, there was a span of 16 bases.